The TCR beta chain under discussion was sequenced for a study of shared clonotypes between healthy human individuals. Study-level findings and limits: When naive CD4 clonotypes were compared across several donors, 4% to 6.5% were shared. The low donor count limited represented genetic and exposure-history diversity.

This clone was counted a few times. Its specificity is unknown. V lost 5 bases, J lost 2 bases, and 16 bases lay in between. The CDR3 totals 15 residues. The germline CDR1 and CDR2 sequences are KGHSH and LQKENI. Each cell subset's genomic DNA was divided evenly among several immunoSEQ plates. Sequencing was performed with immunoSEQ multiplex PCR; in TCRdb, only in-frame clones are kept and a portion is missing. The profile shows 1,100,000 or so clones, about four fifths of them singletons. Material: memory CD4+ T cells from PBMCs. Subset in this sample: CD45RA-negative fraction. The sequence was collected from a man between 18 and 35 years old in good health. Some clones in this sample may be carry-over from other donors' samples. The chain recombines TRBV18 with TRBJ2-7, with D tentatively TRBD1 (5 bases). CDR3 protein: CASSAKGNGPYEQYF. For the CDR3, the DNA is TGTGCCAGCTCAGCTAAGGGGAACGGGCCCTACGAGCAGTACTTC.